A single sample is the source of the 19 T cell receptor beta chains below, sequenced in a study of blood T cell repertoires in COVID-19. Data came from immunoSEQ multiplex PCR; TCRdb stores just in-frame clones and leaves some out. The table shows around 700,000 clones, with 80% to 90% occurring only once. Sequenced material: peripheral blood. The receptor set was obtained from a woman aged 18-29 years with acute or convalescent COVID-19.

J is TRBJ1-1 and V is TRBV15, with D perhaps TRBD1 (5 bases). In germline, CDR1 is LNHNV, CDR2 YYDKDF (reference sequence). V lost 3 bases to trimming and J lost 1 base, with 9 bases between them. The CDR3 is made up of 14 amino acids. CDR3: CATSRGLSNTEAFF. The CDR3 nucleotides are TGTGCCACCAGCAGGGGGCTTTCGAACACTGAAGCTTTCTTT.

The rearrangement joins TRBV5-8 to TRBJ1-1, with 7 nucleotides matching TRBD1. V shed 6 bases and J 8 bases; nucleotides not matched to a gene: 13. CDR1 and CDR2 (germline): SGHTS, YDEGEE. CDR3 size: 14 residues. CDR3 residues: CASIPDRVWGEAFF. As DNA, the CDR3 is TGTGCCAGCATCCCAGACAGGGTGTGGGGAGAAGCTTTCTTT.

This rearrangement joins TRBV7-9 to TRBJ1-3, with a weak D call TRBD1 (5 bases). V lost 5 bases and J lost 2, with 13 bases in between. There are 15 residues in the CDR3. CDR1 and CDR2 from the germline V gene are SEHNR and FQNEAQ (reference sequence). The CDR3: CASSHPRGPGNTIYF. CDR3 DNA: TGTGCCAGCAGCCACCCAAGGGGCCCTGGAAACACCATATATTTT.

This chain connects TRBV5-1 to TRBJ2-3; possible D gene TRBD2, 5 bases. The CDR3 covers 16 residues. The germline V and J ends were trimmed by 4 bases and 5 bases, with 20 bases remaining between them. Germline CDR1 is SGHRS and CDR2 is YFSETQ. CDR3 sequence: CASSLPDGSAKDTQYF. The DNA of the CDR3 is TGCGCCAGCAGCCTACCCGATGGTAGCGCGAAAGATACGCAGTATTTT.

The V and J genes are TRBV28 and TRBJ1-1; 12 bases fit TRBD1. The CDR3 loop spans 17 amino acids. In germline, CDR1 is MDHEN, CDR2 SYDVKM. The V gene end was trimmed by 4 bases and the J gene end by 5 bases; junction bases not matched to a gene: 11. Written as DNA, the CDR3 is TGTGCCAGCAGTTCCAGGGGGACAGGGGGCAGAGAGACTGAAGCTTTCTTT. Translated, it gives CASSSRGTGGRETEAFF.

The chain is built from TRBV19 and TRBJ2-3; TRBD2 might be the D (7 bases). V was trimmed by 5 bases and J by 1 base, leaving 13 bases between them. CDR3 length: 15 amino acids. From germline, CDR1 is LNHDA and CDR2 SQIVND (reference sequence). DNA for the CDR3: TGTGCCAGTAGTTTCGGGGGGCGGGGCACAGATACGCAGTATTTT. Its translation is CASSFGGRGTDTQYF.

V is TRBV6-2 or TRBV6-3 and J is TRBJ2-5; D ambiguous. Germline V gives CDR1 MNHEY, CDR2 SVGEGT. The CDR3 has 12 residues. With 0 bases removed from V and 7 bases from J, the gap between germline ends came to 6 bases. DNA for the CDR3: TGTGCCAGCAGTTACTCTACCGGGACCCAGTACTTC. Translating it yields CASSYSTGTQYF.

V usage is TRBV10-3 and J usage is TRBJ2-3, with no clear D. V dropped 10 bases and J dropped 0 bases, with 5 bases sitting between them. The CDR3 runs 11 residues. Germline-derived CDR1 and CDR2 are ENHRY and SYGVKD. The CDR3 DNA is TGTGCCACCACTAGCACAGATACGCAGTATTTT. It yields the protein CATTSTDTQYF.

A single count supports this clone. The chain couples TRBV7-2 to TRBJ1-3, with TRBD1 as a possible D gene (5 bases). With 5 bases removed from V and 14 bases from J, the gap between germline ends came to 22 bases. The germline CDR1 and CDR2 sequences are SGHTA and FQGNSA. CDR3 length: 14 amino acids. The CDR3 nucleotides read TGTGCCAGCAGCCTAAACCCAATAAGGGGCCACGTATATTTT. Protein product: CASSLNPIRGHVYF. Drawing the rest from reference TRBV7-2 and TRBJ1-3, the complete variable domain is GAGVSQSPSNKVTEKGKDVELRCDPISGHTALYWYRQSLGQGLEFLIYFQGNSAPDKSGLPSDRFSAERTGGSVSTLTIQRTQQEDSAVYLCASSLNPIRGHVYFGEGSWLTVV.

The chain has TRBV5-4 and TRBJ2-3, with 9 bases that match TRBD2. Germline lookup yields CDR1 SGHNT and CDR2 YYREEE (reference sequence). V trimming: 0 bases; J trimming: 1 base; junction bases outside the gene matches: 3. This CDR3 contains 16 residues. The CDR3 region is CASSLAQRGGTDTQYF. As DNA, the CDR3 is TGTGCCAGCAGCTTGGCCCAGCGGGGGGGCACAGATACGCAGTATTTT. The complete variable domain, with remaining parts taken from reference TRBV5-4 and TRBJ2-3, reads ETGVTQSPTHLIKTRGQQVTLRCSSQSGHNTVSWYQQALGQGPQFIFQYYREEENGRGNFPPRFSGLQFPNYSSELNVNALELDDSALYLCASSLAQRGGTDTQYFGPGTRLTVL.

The rearrangement joins TRBV27 to TRBJ2-7; no clear D. CDR1 is MNHEY and CDR2 is SMNVEV in the germline V gene (reference sequence). CDR3 length: 11 residues. V lost 11 bases and J 6 bases, leaving 14 bases between the germline ends. This CDR3 is CALQQRTEQYF. Here the CDR3 DNA reads TGTGCCCTACAGCAACGCACCGAGCAGTACTTC.

The chain joins TRBV28 to TRBJ1-2; no clear D gene. CDR1 MDHEN and CDR2 SYDVKM come from the germline V gene. CDR3 length equals 12 residues. V lost 3 bases and J 4 bases, leaving 6 bases between the germline ends. The CDR3 region has the DNA TGTGCCAGCAGTTTCCAGTCCTATGGCTACACCTTC. Translating gives CASSFQSYGYTF.

J is TRBJ1-2 and V is TRBV13; 8 positions agree with TRBD1. The CDR3 spans 14 residues. Trimming took 3 bases from V and 4 from J; bases not matched to a gene: 4. Per germline, CDR1 PRHDT and CDR2 FYEKMQ (reference sequence). For the CDR3, the DNA is TGTGCCAGCAGCTTCAGGGGGCTCGGCTATGGCTACACCTTC. This translates into CASSFRGLGYGYTF.

The CDR3 DNA sequence: TGTGCCAGCAGCTTAAGGCTCCCGGGAGGGGTCGGCTCCTACGAGCAGTACTTC. Translation gives CASSLRLPGGVGSYEQYF. The chain has TRBV7-2 and TRBJ2-7, with TRBD2 matching over 8 bases. Per the germline V gene, CDR1 is SGHTA and CDR2 is FQGNSA. The CDR3 contains 18 residues. Losses at the gene ends were 2 bases for V and 0 bases for J; bases not matched to a gene: 12.

Comments on this clone: Other nucleotide sequences in the sample specify the same CDR3. The chain employs TRBV6-5 and TRBJ1-3; D is uncertain. CDR3 length equals 13 residues. Germline V CDR1 and CDR2: MNHEY, SVGAGI. Between the trimmed V and J ends, which lost 1 base and 1 base, there was a span of 2 bases. CDR3 loop: CASSYLSGNTIYF. Here the CDR3 DNA reads TGTGCCAGCAGTTACTTATCTGGAAACACCATATATTTT.

This chain connects TRBV3-1 (or the pseudogene TRBV3-2) to TRBJ2-4; D is undetermined. The germline CDR1 and CDR2 sequences are LGHDT and YNNKEL (reference sequence). The CDR3 is 15 amino acids. Trimming took 0 bases from V and 1 from J, leaving 7 bases between them. The chain's CDR3 is CASSQEAGAKNIQYF. Here the CDR3 DNA reads TGTGCCAGCAGCCAAGAGGCCGGGGCCAAAAACATTCAGTACTTC.

The rearrangement links TRBV5-1 to TRBJ1-2, with TRBD1 matching 8 bases. The CDR3 has 14 amino acids. V was pared by 6 bases and J by 6 bases, with 10 bases of the junction left unmatched. CDR1 is SGHRS and CDR2 is YFSETQ in the germline V gene. This CDR3 reads CASTGQGGMDGYTF. In nucleotides, the CDR3 is TGCGCCAGCACCGGACAGGGAGGAATGGATGGCTACACCTTC. Looking up the rest from reference TRBV5-1 and TRBJ1-2 gives the full variable domain: KAGVTQTPRYLIKTRGQQVTLSCSPISGHRSVSWYQQTPGQGLQFLFEYFSETQRNKGNFPGRFSGRQFSNSRSEMNVSTLELGDSALYLCASTGQGGMDGYTFGSGTRLTVV.

The chain carries TRBV19 and TRBJ1-5, with 9 bases aligning to TRBD1. CDR1 and CDR2 (germline): LNHDA, SQIVND (reference sequence). V was clipped by 5 bases and J by 0 bases; unmatched bases: 8. The CDR3 runs to 17 residues. The CDR3 sequence is CASSDYRGRDSNQPQHF. The CDR3 DNA sequence: TGTGCCAGTAGTGATTACAGGGGGCGGGATAGCAATCAGCCCCAGCATTTT.

The chain couples TRBV3-1 (or the pseudogene TRBV3-2) to TRBJ2-5; tentatively, D is TRBD2 (6 bases). Germline V gene lookup returns CDR1 LGHDT and CDR2 YNNKEL (reference sequence). This CDR3 contains 15 residues. The V and J ends lost 2 bases and 5 bases respectively, with 15 bases between them. The CDR3 nucleotides read TGTGCCAGCAGCCAATGGGAGGCGGGTGGGGAGACCCAGTACTTC. This codes for CASSQWEAGGETQYF.